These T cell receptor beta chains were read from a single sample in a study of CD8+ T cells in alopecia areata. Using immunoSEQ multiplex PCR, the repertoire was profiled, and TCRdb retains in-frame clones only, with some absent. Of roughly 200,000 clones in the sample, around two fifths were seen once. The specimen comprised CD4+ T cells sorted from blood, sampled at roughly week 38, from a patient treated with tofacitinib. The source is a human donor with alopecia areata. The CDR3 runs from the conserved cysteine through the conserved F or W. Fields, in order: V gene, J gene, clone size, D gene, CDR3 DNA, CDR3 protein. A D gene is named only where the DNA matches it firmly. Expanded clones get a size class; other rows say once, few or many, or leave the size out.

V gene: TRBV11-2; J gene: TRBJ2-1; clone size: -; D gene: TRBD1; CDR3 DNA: TGTGCCAGCAGCTTACGGGCCAGGGGGAGTCCGTTCTTC; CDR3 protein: CASSLRARGSPFF
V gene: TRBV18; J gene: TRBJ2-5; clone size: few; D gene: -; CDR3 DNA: TGTGCCAGCTCACCACAGGGTCCGGAGACCCAGTACTTC; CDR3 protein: CASSPQGPETQYF
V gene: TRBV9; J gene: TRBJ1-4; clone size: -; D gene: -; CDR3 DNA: TGTGCCAGCAGCGTAGATCCCCAGAATGAAAAACTGTTTTTT; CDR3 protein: CASSVDPQNEKLFF
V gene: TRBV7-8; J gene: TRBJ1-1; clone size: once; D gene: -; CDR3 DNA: TGTGCCAGCAGCTTGGGAGGGCTGACTATTCCGGTGAACACTGAAGCTTTCTTT; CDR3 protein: CASSLGGLTIPVNTEAFF
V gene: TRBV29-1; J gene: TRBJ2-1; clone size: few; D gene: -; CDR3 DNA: TGCAGCGTTGGAGGCGGACGTTCTTCGAGGAGCTCCTACAATGAGCAGTTCTTC; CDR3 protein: CSVGGGRSSRSSYNEQFF
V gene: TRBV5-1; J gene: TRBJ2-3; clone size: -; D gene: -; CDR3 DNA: TGCGCCAGCAGCCCATCCACAGATACGCAGTATTTT; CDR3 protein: CASSPSTDTQYF
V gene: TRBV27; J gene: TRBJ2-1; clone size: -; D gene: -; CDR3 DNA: TGTGCCAGCAGGGCCCGGGGCACTGGAGAGCAGTTCTTC; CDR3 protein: CASRARGTGEQFF
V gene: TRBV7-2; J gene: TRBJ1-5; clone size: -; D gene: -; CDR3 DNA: TGTGCCAGCAGCCCCTGGCAATTTGATCAGCCCCAGCATTTT; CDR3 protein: CASSPWQFDQPQHF
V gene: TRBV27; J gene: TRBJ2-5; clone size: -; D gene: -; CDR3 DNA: TGTGCCAGCAGGGGGCTCGTTCGCTTTAGGGAGACCCAGTACTTC; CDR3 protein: CASRGLVRFRETQYF
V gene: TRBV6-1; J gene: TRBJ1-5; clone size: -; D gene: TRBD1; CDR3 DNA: TGTGCCAGCAGGGCGGGACAGGGGTTTCAGCCCCAGCATTTT; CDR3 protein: CASRAGQGFQPQHF
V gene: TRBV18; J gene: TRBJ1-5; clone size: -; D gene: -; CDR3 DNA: TGTGCCAGCTCACTGGGGGAAAATCAGCCCCAGCATTTT; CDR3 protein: CASSLGENQPQHF
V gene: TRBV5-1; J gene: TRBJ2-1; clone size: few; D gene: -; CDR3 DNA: TGCGCCAGCAGCTTGGACGGGAGCAGCAATGAGCAGTTCTTC; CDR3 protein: CASSLDGSSNEQFF
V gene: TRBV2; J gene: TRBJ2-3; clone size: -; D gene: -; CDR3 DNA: TGTGCCAGCAGTGAAGCAACGGACTTTCGTGCGCAGTATTTT; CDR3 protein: CASSEATDFRAQYF
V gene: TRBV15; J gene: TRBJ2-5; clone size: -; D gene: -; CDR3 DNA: TGTGCCACCGCCCTGGCAACGAGGGAGACCCAGTACTTC; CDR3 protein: CATALATRETQYF
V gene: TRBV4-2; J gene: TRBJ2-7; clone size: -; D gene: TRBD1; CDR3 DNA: TGTGCCAGCAGCCAAGGAACAGGGGGGTTAGATTACGAGCAGTACTTC; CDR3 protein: CASSQGTGGLDYEQYF
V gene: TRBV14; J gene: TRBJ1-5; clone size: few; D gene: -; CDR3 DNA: TGTGCCAGCAGCCAAGGAGGGGCTGGGGGTCAGCCCCAGCATTTT; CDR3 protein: CASSQGGAGGQPQHF
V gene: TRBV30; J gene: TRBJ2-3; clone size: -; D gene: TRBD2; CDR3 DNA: TGTGCCTGGAGTGTGAGGGAGGGGAATACGCAGTATTTT; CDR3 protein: CAWSVREGNTQYF
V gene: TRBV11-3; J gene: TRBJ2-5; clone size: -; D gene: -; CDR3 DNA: TGTGCCAGCAGCTTAGGGGCCGGAGGGGGCCAAGAGACCCAGTACTTC; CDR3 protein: CASSLGAGGGQETQYF
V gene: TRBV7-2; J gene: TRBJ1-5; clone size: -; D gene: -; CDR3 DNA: TGTGCCAGCAGCTCCCGGGTCGGTCGGGGGGCAAGTCAGCCCCAGCATTTT; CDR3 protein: CASSSRVGRGASQPQHF
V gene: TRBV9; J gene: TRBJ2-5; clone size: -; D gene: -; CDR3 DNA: TGTGCCAGCAGCGTAGACCCGGGCGGAGAGACCCAGTACTTC; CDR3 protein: CASSVDPGGETQYF
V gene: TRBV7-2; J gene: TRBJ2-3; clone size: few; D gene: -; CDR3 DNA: TGTGCCAGCAGCGACCTAGCGTCTAGCACAGATACGCAGTATTTT; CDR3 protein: CASSDLASSTDTQYF
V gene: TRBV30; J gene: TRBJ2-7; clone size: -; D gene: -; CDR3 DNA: TGTGCCTGGAGTGTGCAGAGCGAGCAGTACTTC; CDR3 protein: CAWSVQSEQYF
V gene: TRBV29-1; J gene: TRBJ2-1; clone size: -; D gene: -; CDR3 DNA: TGCAGCGTTGTGGTAGCTGCCAACTACAATGAGCAGTTCTTC; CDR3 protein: CSVVVAANYNEQFF
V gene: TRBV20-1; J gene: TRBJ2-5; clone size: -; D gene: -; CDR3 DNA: TGCAGTGCTACCCCAGAGACCCAGTACTTC; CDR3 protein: CSATPETQYF
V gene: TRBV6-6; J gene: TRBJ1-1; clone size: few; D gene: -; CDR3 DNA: TGTGCCAGCAGTTATTTAGTGAACACTGAAGCTTTCTTT; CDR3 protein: CASSYLVNTEAFF
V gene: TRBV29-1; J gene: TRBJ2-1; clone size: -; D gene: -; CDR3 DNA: TGCAGCGTTCTAGCATCGCCGAATGAGCAGTTCTTC; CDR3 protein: CSVLASPNEQFF
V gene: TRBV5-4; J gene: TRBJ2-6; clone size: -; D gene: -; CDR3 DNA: TGTGCCAGCAGCAGGAGTCTCCCGCGCTCTGGGGCCAACGTCCTGACTTTC; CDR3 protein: CASSRSLPRSGANVLTF
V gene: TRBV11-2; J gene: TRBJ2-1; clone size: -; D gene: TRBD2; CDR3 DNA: TGTGCCAGCAGCTGGGGACTAGCGGGAGGAGTCAGTTCCTACAATGAGCAGTTCTTC; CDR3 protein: CASSWGLAGGVSSYNEQFF
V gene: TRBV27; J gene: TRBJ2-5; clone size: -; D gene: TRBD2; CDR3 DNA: TGTGCCAGCAGTCCCATCGGGGGTAGCGGGAGGTTCCAAGAGACCCAGTACTTC; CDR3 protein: CASSPIGGSGRFQETQYF
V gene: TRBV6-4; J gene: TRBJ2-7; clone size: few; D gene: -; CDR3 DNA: TGTGCCAGCAGTGACGGTCGGGGCGAGCAGTACTTC; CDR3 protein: CASSDGRGEQYF
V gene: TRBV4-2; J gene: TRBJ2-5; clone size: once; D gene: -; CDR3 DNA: TGTGCCAGCAGCCCTAGACTGGGTGGGGAGACCCAGTACTTC; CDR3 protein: CASSPRLGGETQYF
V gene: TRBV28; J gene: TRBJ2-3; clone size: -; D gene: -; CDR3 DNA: TGTGCCAGCACCACTACAGATACGCAGTATTTT; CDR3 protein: CASTTTDTQYF
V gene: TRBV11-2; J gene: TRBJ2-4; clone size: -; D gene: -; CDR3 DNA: TGTGCCAGCAGCTTAGAAGCGGGGACACTACAGTACTTC; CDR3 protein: CASSLEAGTLQYF
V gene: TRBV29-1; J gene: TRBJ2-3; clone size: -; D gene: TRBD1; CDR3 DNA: TGCAGCGGGATGACAGGGCCGTTCACAGATACGCAGTATTTT; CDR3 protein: CSGMTGPFTDTQYF
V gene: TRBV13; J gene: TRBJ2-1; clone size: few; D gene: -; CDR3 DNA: TGTGCCAGCAGCTTAGGTTCGGGCAGCTCCTACAATGAGCAGTTCTTC; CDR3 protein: CASSLGSGSSYNEQFF
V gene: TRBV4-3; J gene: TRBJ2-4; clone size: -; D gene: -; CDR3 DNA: TGCGCCAGCAGCCAAGATTATGGGGCTAACATTCAGTACTTC; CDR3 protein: CASSQDYGANIQYF
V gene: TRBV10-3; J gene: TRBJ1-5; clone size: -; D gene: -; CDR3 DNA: TGTGCCATCAGTGAACAGGGCAATCAGCCCCAGCATTTT; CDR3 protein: CAISEQGNQPQHF
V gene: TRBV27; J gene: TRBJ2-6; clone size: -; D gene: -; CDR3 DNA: TGTGCCAGCAGGGACGGGGCCTCTGGGGCCAACGTCCTGACTTTC; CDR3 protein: CASRDGASGANVLTF
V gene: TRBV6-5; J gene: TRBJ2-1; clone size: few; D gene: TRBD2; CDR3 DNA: TGTGCCAGCACCAAAACTAGCGGGGAAAGCAATGAGCAGTTCTTC; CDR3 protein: CASTKTSGESNEQFF
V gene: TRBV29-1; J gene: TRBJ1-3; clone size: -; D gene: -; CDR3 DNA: TGCAGCGCAGGGAAAGCTTCGAGGGGAGGAAACACCATATATTTT; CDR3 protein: CSAGKASRGGNTIYF
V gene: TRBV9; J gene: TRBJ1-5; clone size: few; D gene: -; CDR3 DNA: TGTGCCAGCAGCCCTACAGGGAGCAATCAGCCCCAGCATTTT; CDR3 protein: CASSPTGSNQPQHF
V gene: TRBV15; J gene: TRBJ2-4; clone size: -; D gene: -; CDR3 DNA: TGTGCCACCAGCAGAGTCCCGGGAGCCAAAAACATTCAGTACTTC; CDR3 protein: CATSRVPGAKNIQYF
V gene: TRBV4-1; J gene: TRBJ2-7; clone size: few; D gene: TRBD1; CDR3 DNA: TGCGCCAGCAGCCAAGTTCGCCCAGGGGGCTCCTACGAGCAGTACTTC; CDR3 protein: CASSQVRPGGSYEQYF
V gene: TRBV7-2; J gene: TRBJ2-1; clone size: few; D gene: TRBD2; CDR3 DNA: TGTGCCAGCAGCTTAGCAGCGGGAGTTTTGTATGAGCAGTTCTTC; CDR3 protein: CASSLAAGVLYEQFF
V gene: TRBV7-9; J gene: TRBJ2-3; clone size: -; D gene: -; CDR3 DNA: TGTGCCAGCAGCTTAGAACTCGGACACCGCACAGATACGCAGTATTTT; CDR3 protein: CASSLELGHRTDTQYF
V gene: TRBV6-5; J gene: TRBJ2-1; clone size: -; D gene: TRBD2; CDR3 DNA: TGTGCCAGCAGGTCCGGGACTAGCGGGGCCAATGAGCAGTTCTTC; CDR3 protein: CASRSGTSGANEQFF
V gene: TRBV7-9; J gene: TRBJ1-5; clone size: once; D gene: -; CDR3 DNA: TGTGCCAGCAGCCCCCCGGGGGGACGGCTCAATCAGCCCCAGCATTTT; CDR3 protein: CASSPPGGRLNQPQHF
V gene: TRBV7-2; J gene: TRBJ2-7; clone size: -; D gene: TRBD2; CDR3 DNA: TGTGCCAGCAGCCCGAGGGGGACTAGCTACGAGCAGTACTTC; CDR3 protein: CASSPRGTSYEQYF
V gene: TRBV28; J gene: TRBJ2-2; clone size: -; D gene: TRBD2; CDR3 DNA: TGTGCCAGCTTCACGGGGAGGGCGAGCGGGGAGCTGTTTTTT; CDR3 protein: CASFTGRASGELFF
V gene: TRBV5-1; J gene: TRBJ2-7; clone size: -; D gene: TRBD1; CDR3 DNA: TGCGCCAGCAGCTCGACAGGGGACTACGAGCAGTACTTC; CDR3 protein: CASSSTGDYEQYF
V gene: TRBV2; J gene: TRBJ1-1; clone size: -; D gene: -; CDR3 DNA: TGTGCCAGCAGTGACGTAGTGAACACTGAAGCTTTCTTT; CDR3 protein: CASSDVVNTEAFF
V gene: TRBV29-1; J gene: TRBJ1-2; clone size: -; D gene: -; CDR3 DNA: TGCAGCGTTGCAAGGGTGGGATATGGCTACACCTTC; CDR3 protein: CSVARVGYGYTF
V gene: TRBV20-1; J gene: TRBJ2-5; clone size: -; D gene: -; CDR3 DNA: TGCAGTGCCACCCAGGAGACCCAGTACTTC; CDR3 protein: CSATQETQYF
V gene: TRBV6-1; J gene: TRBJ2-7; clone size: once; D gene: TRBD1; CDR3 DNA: TGTGCCAGCAGTTCCGGACAGGGTGGGTCCTACGAGCAGTACTTC; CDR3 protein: CASSSGQGGSYEQYF
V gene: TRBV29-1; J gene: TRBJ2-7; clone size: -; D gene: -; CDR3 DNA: TGCAGCGTGCAAAACAGGAGCTCCTACGAGCAGTACTTC; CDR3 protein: CSVQNRSSYEQYF